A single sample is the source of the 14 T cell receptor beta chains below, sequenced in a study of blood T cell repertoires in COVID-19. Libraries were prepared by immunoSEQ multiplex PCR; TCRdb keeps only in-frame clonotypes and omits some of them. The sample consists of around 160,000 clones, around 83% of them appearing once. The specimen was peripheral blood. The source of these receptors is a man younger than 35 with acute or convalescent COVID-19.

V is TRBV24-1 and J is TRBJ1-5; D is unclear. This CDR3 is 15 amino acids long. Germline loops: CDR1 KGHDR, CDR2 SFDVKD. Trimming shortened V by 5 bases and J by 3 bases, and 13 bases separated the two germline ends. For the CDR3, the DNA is TGTGCCACCAGTGGCTCCGGGGAATTCAATCAGCCCCAGCATTTT. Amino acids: CATSGSGEFNQPQHF.

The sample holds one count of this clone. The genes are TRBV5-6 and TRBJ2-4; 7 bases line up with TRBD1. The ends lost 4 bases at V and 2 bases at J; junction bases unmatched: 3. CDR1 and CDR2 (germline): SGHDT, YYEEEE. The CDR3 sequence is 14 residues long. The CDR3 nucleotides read TGTGCCAGCAGCCTGGGACAGTCCAAAAACATTCAGTACTTC. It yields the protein CASSLGQSKNIQYF.

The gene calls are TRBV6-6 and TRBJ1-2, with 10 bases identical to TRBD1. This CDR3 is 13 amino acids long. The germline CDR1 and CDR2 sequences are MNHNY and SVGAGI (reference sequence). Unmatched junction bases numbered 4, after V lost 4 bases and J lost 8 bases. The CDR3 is CASSSGTGVGYTF. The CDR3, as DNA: TGTGCCAGCAGTTCCGGGACAGGGGTCGGCTACACCTTC.

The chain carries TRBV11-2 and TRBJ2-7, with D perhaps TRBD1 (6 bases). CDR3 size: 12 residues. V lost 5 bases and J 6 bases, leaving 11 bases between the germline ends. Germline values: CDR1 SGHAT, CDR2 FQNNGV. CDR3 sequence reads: CASSGGPREQYF. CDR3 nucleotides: TGTGCCAGCAGCGGGGGCCCTCGCGAGCAGTACTTC.

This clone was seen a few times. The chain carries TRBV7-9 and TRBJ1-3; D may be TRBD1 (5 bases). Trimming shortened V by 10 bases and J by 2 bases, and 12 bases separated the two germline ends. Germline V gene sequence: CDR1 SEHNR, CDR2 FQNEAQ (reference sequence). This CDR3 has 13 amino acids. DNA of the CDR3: TGTGCCACGTGGGGGGGAACTGGAAACACCATATATTTT. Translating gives CATWGGTGNTIYF.

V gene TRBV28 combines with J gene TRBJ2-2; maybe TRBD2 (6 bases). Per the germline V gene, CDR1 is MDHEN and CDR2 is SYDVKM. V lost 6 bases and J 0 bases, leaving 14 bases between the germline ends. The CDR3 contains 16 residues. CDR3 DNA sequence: TGTGCCAGCAGGGAGGGACTGACCACGAACACCGGGGAGCTGTTTTTT. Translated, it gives CASREGLTTNTGELFF.

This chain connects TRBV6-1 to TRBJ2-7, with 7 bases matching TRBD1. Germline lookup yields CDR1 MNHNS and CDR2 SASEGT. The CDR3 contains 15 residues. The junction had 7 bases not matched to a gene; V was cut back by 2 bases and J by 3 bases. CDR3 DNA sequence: TGTGCCAGCAGTGAACAATCAAACAGGGGCTACGAGCAGTACGTC. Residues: CASSEQSNRGYEQYV.

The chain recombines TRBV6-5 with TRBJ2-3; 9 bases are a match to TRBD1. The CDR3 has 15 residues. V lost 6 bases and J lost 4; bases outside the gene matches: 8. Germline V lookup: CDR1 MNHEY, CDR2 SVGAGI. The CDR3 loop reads CASSPGQGRSDTQYF. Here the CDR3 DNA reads TGTGCCAGCAGCCCGGGACAGGGTAGGTCAGATACGCAGTATTTT.

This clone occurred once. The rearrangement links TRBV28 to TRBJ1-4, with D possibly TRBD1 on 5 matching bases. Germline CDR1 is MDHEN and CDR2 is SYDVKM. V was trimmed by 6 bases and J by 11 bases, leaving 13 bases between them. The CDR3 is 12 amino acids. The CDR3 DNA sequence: TGTGCCAGCAGCAGCGACCGGGGGAAACTGTTTTTT. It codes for CASSSDRGKLFF.

In DNA, the CDR3 is TGTGCCAGCAGCCCGCAGGGGGAAAGGGGCCGGGGCTACACCTTC. It codes for CASSPQGERGRGYTF. J is TRBJ1-2 and V is TRBV7-9, with 7 positions matching TRBD1. The CDR3 length is 15 residues. CDR1 and CDR2 from the germline V gene are SEHNR and FQNEAQ (reference sequence). Trimming took 5 bases from V and 8 from J; bases not matched to a gene: 14.

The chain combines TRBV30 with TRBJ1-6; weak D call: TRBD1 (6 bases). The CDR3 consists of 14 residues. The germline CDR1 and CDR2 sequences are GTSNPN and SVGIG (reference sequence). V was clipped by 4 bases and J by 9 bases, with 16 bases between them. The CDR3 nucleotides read TGTGCCTGGACCCTAGACAGGAGCCGTTCACCCCTCCACTTT. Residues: CAWTLDRSRSPLHF.

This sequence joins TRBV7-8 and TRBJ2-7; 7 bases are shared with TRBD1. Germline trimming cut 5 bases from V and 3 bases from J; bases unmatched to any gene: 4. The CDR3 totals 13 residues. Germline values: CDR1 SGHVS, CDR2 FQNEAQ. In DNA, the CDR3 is TGTGCCAGCAGCCCGGACAGGCGCTACGAGCAGTACTTC. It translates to CASSPDRRYEQYF.

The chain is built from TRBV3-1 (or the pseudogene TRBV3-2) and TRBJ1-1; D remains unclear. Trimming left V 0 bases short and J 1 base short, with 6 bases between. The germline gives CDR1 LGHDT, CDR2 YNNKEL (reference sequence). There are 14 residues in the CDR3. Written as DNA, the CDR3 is TGTGCCAGCAGCCAAGATTCGTGGAACACTGAAGCTTTCTTT. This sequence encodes CASSQDSWNTEAFF.

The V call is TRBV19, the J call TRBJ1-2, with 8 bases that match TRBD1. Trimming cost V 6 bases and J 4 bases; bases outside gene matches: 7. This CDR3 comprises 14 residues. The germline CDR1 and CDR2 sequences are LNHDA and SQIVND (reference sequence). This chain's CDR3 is CASSVPGQGYGYTF. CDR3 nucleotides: TGTGCCAGTAGCGTTCCCGGACAGGGCTATGGCTACACCTTC.